This TCR beta chain emerged from a study of vaccination effects on CD4 cells after COVID-19. About the research overall: Post-vaccine draws lagged the second dose by a median of 72 days.

This table comes from immunoSEQ multiplex PCR, and its TCRdb copy is limited to in-frame clones, with some not included. The data hold about 48,000 clones, with around 70% observed a single time. This clone has only a few counts. The target antigen is unknown. Study-wide results and limits: Cross-reaction with common cold coronaviruses was seen in only 1 of 255 vaccine-induced clones from healthy vaccinees.

Viral peptide pools were used in the ViraFEST assay to expand antigen-specific CD4+ T cells, and sequencing came afterward. Following a roughly eleven-day culture, CD4+ T cells were purified. Two doses of BNT162b2 or mRNA-1273 vaccine were administered to participants. Cultures got half-medium changes with IL-2 on days 3 and 7. The CDR3 is 15 amino acids. Germline V lookup: CDR1 SSHAT, CDR2 FNYEAQ (reference sequence). Trimming shortened V by 2 bases and J by 0 bases, and 8 bases separated the two germline ends. This TCR was recovered from a human donor who received a COVID-19 vaccine. The sequencing here drew on CD4+ T cells from PBMCs cultured with HCoV-OC43 spike peptides, taken after COVID-19 vaccination. Subset: HCoV-OC43 spike overlapping peptide pool stimulation. This chain links TRBV7-7 with TRBJ1-5; D gene ambiguous. CDR3 nucleotide sequence: TGTGCCAGCAGCTTAAGGGAGTATAGCAATCAGCCCCAGCATTTT. As protein: CASSLREYSNQPQHF. The full variable domain, in which reference TRBV7-7 and TRBJ1-5 provide the parts outside the CDR3, is GAGVSQSPRYKVTKRGQDVTLRCDPISSHATLYWYQQALGQGPEFLTYFNYEAQPDKSGLPSDRFSAERPEGSISTLTIQRTEQRDSAMYRCASSLREYSNQPQHFGDGTRLSIL.